The 14 T cell receptor beta chains below all came from one sample that was sequenced in a study of low-dose radiotherapy and immunotherapy resistance in tumors. Time point described: after trial treatment. Sample treatment: LDRT plus nivolumab, ipilimumab, low-dose cyclophosphamide and aspirin (RACIN trial). Gene-specific TRAV and TRBV primers were used for first-strand cDNA, covering alpha and beta chains. The authors ran 15 to 20 PCR cycles to amplify TCRs with a constant-region primer and V-primer adapter. TCRdb processed the reads anew with MiXCR; each CDR3 protein has one entry. The sample lists about 39,000 distinct CDR3 sequences, less than 25% occurring once. The sample in question was PBMCs, obtained after low-dose radiotherapy plus immunotherapy. Receptor source: a female donor with ovarian cancer.

This clonotype was picked up many times. The chain joins TRBV5-1 to TRBJ2-1; 7 bases match TRBD1. Germline-derived CDR1 and CDR2 are SGHRS and YFSETQ. This CDR3 comprises 13 residues. Trimming removed 0 bases from V and 10 bases from J; junction bases left unmatched: 4. The CDR3 bases are TGCGCCAGCAGCTTGGAAGGGGGCAGGGAGCAGTTCTTC. Its protein is CASSLEGGREQFF.

The J gene is TRBJ2-3, the V gene TRBV20-1, with D unresolved. The ends were cut back, 5 bases at V and 2 bases at J, with 11 bases in the middle. Germline V gene data show CDR1 as DFQATT and CDR2 as SNEGSKA (reference sequence). CDR3 length: 13 residues. CDR3 sequence: CSAGRPSTDTQYF. CDR3 in DNA: TGCAGTGCTGGACGACCCTCCACAGATACGCAGTATTTT.

The gene calls are TRBV4-1 and TRBJ2-7, with TRBD2 as a possible D gene (6 bases). Between the trimmed V and J ends, which lost 3 bases and 2 bases, there was a span of 14 bases. CDR3 size: 15 residues. The germline V gene encodes CDR1 MGHRA and CDR2 YSYEKL. The CDR3, as DNA: TGCGCCAGCAGCCAGGGGGACTTCCGAACCTACGAGCAGTACTTC. It encodes CASSQGDFRTYEQYF.

In this sample, this clonotype turned up many times. The chain links TRBV5-6 to TRBJ2-2; D is possibly TRBD1 or TRBD2 (5 bases each). This CDR3 has 16 amino acids. Germline CDR1 is SGHDT and CDR2 is YYEEEE. Trimming stripped 4 bases from V and 3 bases from J, with 16 bases between. For the CDR3, the DNA is TGTGCCAGCAGCCCGTCGGGGCGGCGAGACACCGGGGAGCTGTTTTTT. It translates to CASSPSGRRDTGELFF.

This clonotype was counted ten times or more. The chain recombines TRBV2 with TRBJ2-7; 8 positions agree with TRBD1. The V gene's germline CDR1 is SNHLY and CDR2 FYNNEI. With 6 bases clipped from V and 3 bases from J, the junction kept 7 bases outside the gene matches. This CDR3 is 14 amino acids long. Here the CDR3 reads CASSQGAFFYEQYF. For the CDR3, the DNA is TGTGCCAGCAGCCAGGGGGCATTCTTCTACGAGCAGTACTTC.

This clonotype has a count of ten or more. The chain couples TRBV5-1 to TRBJ2-7; tentative D call: TRBD2 (5 bases). CDR3 length: 15 residues. The germline V gene has CDR1 SGHRS and CDR2 YFSETQ. Trimming stripped 4 bases from V and 7 bases from J, with 21 bases between. CDR3: CASSPGGTGLGEQYF. CDR3 sequence (DNA): TGCGCCAGCAGCCCCGGCGGTACGGGGTTGGGGGAGCAGTACTTC. Together with reference TRBV5-1 and TRBJ2-7, the CDR3 gives the full variable domain: KAGVTQTPRYLIKTRGQQVTLSCSPISGHRSVSWYQQTPGQGLQFLFEYFSETQRNKGNFPGRFSGRQFSNSRSEMNVSTLELGDSALYLCASSPGGTGLGEQYFGPGTRLTVT.

The chain couples TRBV11-2 to TRBJ2-1, with D perhaps TRBD1 or TRBD2 (6 bases each). Trimming removed 6 bases from V and 2 bases from J, with 17 bases in between. CDR1 SGHAT and CDR2 FQNNGV come from the germline V gene. CDR3 length: 16 residues. The CDR3 sequence: CASREGRGGAYNEQFF. Written as DNA, the CDR3 is TGTGCCAGCAGGGAGGGTAGAGGGGGAGCCTACAATGAGCAGTTCTTC.

This clonotype was seen a handful of times. A junction end diverges from the germline sequence, so it may reflect a read error. CDR3 residues: CASSYGRGDEKLFF. The CDR3 DNA is TGTGCCAGCAGCTACGGCAGGGGGGATGAAAAACTGTTTTTT. V usage is TRBV5-3 and J usage is TRBJ1-4; 7 nucleotides line up with TRBD1. Being an ORF, TRBV5-3 has a function that is uncertain. The CDR3 is made up of 14 amino acids.

In this sample, this clonotype turned up many times. The chain links TRBV3-1 to TRBJ2-7; no definite D call. V was shortened by 1 base and J by 7 bases, with 5 bases between the two germline ends. From germline, CDR1 is LGHDT and CDR2 YNNKEL (reference sequence). The CDR3 is made up of 11 amino acids. The CDR3 here is CASSQVSEQYF. CDR3 nucleotides: TGTGCCAGCAGCCAAGTGTCTGAGCAGTACTTC.

This clonotype was observed many times. J is TRBJ2-2 and V is TRBV28; D is uncertain. V lost 6 bases, J lost 1 base, and 9 bases lay in between. CDR3 length: 14 residues. Germline-derived CDR1 and CDR2 are MDHEN and SYDVKM. CDR3 bases: TGTGCCAGCAGACCGACAATGAACACCGGGGAGCTGTTTTTT. As protein: CASRPTMNTGELFF.

This clonotype was seen at least ten times. The rearrangement links TRBV2 to TRBJ2-7; 7 nucleotides line up with TRBD1. The V gene's germline CDR1 is SNHLY and CDR2 FYNNEI. V shed 11 bases, J shed 12 bases, and the junction held 13 bases outside the gene matches. The CDR3 totals 11 residues. CDR3 sequence: CADRDSPNWYF. CDR3 DNA: TGTGCCGACCGGGACAGCCCAAATTGGTACTTC.

This clonotype was detected many times. The V and J genes are TRBV6-2 or TRBV6-3 and TRBJ1-5; D remains ambiguous. This CDR3 is built from 14 residues. The germline CDR1 and CDR2 sequences are MNHEY and SVGEGT. V lost 5 bases and J lost 4, with 12 bases in between. CDR3 loop: CASSAPALNQPQHF. As DNA, the CDR3 is TGTGCCAGCAGTGCCCCGGCCCTAAATCAGCCCCAGCATTTT.

The chain employs TRBV7-6 and TRBJ2-1; TRBD2 matches 7 bases. The germline V gene has CDR1 SGHVS and CDR2 FNYEAQ. The ends lost 5 bases at V and 8 bases at J; junction bases unmatched: 6. The CDR3 has 13 residues. The CDR3 region has the DNA TGTGCCAGCAGCCTGGGTACTAGCGATGAGCAGTTCTTC. As protein: CASSLGTSDEQFF.

The CDR3 sequence: CASYGPILSGANVLTF. The CDR3 coding sequence is TGTGCCAGCTATGGACCGATTCTCTCTGGGGCCAACGTCCTGACTTTC. The rearrangement links TRBV10-3 to TRBJ2-6; D not resolved. Germline V gene data show CDR1 as ENHRY and CDR2 as SYGVKD. The V end lost 10 bases, the J end lost 0 bases, and 16 bases lay between the germline ends. The length of the CDR3 is 16 residues.